This TCR beta chain is from a study of CD8 T cells in Susac syndrome. The CDR3 extends over 16 amino acids. Germline assignment: CDR1 SNHLY and CDR2 FYNNEI. The J segment lost 0 bases and the V segment lost 7 bases, leaving 9 bases of the junction unmatched. A quantity of about 0.45 to 1 ug RNA underwent reverse transcription using random hexamers. TCRdb re-derived calls from the immunoSEQ multiplex PCR reads in MiXCR, one entry per CDR3 protein. The sample lists about 60,000 distinct CDR3 sequences; approximately 94% were seen once. The chain carries TRBV2 and TRBJ2-7; the match to TRBD2 covers 10 bases. The specimen was CD8+ T cells from PBMCs. This receptor was identified in a human donor in good health. CDR3 coding DNA: TGTGCCAGCACCGCTAGCGGGGGCCATCTCTCCTACGAGCAGTACTTC. Its protein product is CASTASGGHLSYEQYF.